Following are 22 T cell receptor beta chains from one sample sequenced in a study of shared clonotypes between healthy human individuals (dated by TCRdb to about 2020). The receptor library was made with the immunoSEQ multiplex PCR assay. TCRdb provides this immuneACCESS table in a form limited to in-frame rearrangements. Some clones are lacking; in checked studies, under half of them reflect an unresolved V gene, and why the rest are absent is not known. Here the sample has hundreds of thousands of clones; 72% occur a single time. The ten largest clones represent around 1.8% of the sample. Sequenced: memory CD4+ T cells sorted from blood. The sample's cell subset or site label, in plain terms: CD45RA-negative fraction. Receptors were obtained from a woman under 40 in good health.

The V and J genes are TRBV4-1 and TRBJ2-5; 7 bases are shared with TRBD2. This CDR3 is built from 15 residues. From germline, CDR1 is MGHRA and CDR2 YSYEKL. Germline trimming cut 1 base from V and 5 bases from J; bases unmatched to any gene: 7. CDR3 loop: CASSQVSGGGETQYF. CDR3 nucleotides: TGCGCCAGCAGCCAAGTTTCTGGGGGAGGGGAGACCCAGTACTTC.

The J gene is TRBJ2-3, the V gene TRBV19; 7 nucleotides match TRBD2. The V gene's germline CDR1 is LNHDA and CDR2 SQIVND (reference sequence). V shed 4 bases and J 5 bases; nucleotides not matched to a gene: 6. The length of the CDR3 is 14 residues. This CDR3 reads CASSSGGRIDTQYF. CDR3 sequence (DNA): TGTGCCAGTAGTAGCGGGGGAAGGATAGATACGCAGTATTTT.

This rearrangement joins TRBV11-2 to TRBJ2-3, with 11 bases identical to TRBD2. The junction had 6 bases not matched to a gene; V was cut back by 5 bases and J by 2 bases. This CDR3 has 16 amino acids. Germline CDR1 is SGHAT and CDR2 is FQNNGV. The CDR3 DNA sequence: TGTGCCAGCAGCCAAGGACTAGCGGGCTACACAGATACGCAGTATTTT. Its protein is CASSQGLAGYTDTQYF.

V and J are TRBV27 and TRBJ2-7, with 7 bases that match TRBD2. CDR3 length: 15 residues. The germline gives CDR1 MNHEY, CDR2 SMNVEV (reference sequence). Losses at the gene ends were 3 bases for V and 3 bases for J; bases not matched to a gene: 8. The CDR3 nucleotides are TGTGCCAGCAGTTTTAAGGGAGGGATCAGCTACGAGCAGTACTTC. This translates into CASSFKGGISYEQYF.

The CDR3 here is CASSRVPVHRRETQYF. CDR3 in DNA: TGTGCCAGCAGCAGGGTCCCGGTACACCGCCGAGAGACCCAGTACTTC. The chain employs TRBV21-1 and TRBJ2-5. TRBV21-1 is tagged as a pseudogene. The length of the CDR3 is 16 residues.

The CDR3 here is CASSQVARTSGRAVLGDTQYF. The CDR3 DNA follows: TGCGCCAGCAGCCAAGTAGCGAGGACTAGCGGGAGGGCTGTGTTGGGGGATACGCAGTATTTT. The J gene is TRBJ2-3, the V gene TRBV4-1; 15 positions match TRBD2. Trimming at V came to 1 base and at J to 6 bases, leaving 17 bases not matched to a gene. Germline V gene sequence: CDR1 MGHRA, CDR2 YSYEKL. CDR3 length: 21 amino acids.

In regard to this clone: A read error may produce the germline difference seen at one junction end. The chain has TRBV7-3 and TRBJ2-1, with 9 positions matching TRBD1. Germline V gene data show CDR1 as SGHTA and CDR2 as FQGTGA. This CDR3 region has 15 residues. This CDR3 reads CASSSTGGSHNEQFF. DNA for the CDR3: TGTGCCAGCAGCTCAACAGGGGGCTCCCACAATGAGCAGTTCTTC.

This rearrangement joins TRBV9 to TRBJ2-3, with TRBD2 identical over 15 bases. The V and J ends lost 3 bases and 6 bases, in that order; junction bases with no gene match: 5. The germline gives CDR1 SGDLS, CDR2 YYNGEE. This CDR3 spans 16 amino acids. The CDR3 is CASSGGTSGRRDTQYF. In DNA form, the CDR3 reads TGTGCCAGCAGCGGAGGGACTAGCGGGAGGCGCGATACGCAGTATTTT. The whole variable domain, remainder taken from reference TRBV9 and TRBJ2-3, is DSGVTQTPKHLITATGQRVTLRCSPRSGDLSVYWYQQSLDQGLQFLIQYYNGEERAKGNILERFSAQQFPDLHSELNLSSLELGDSALYFCASSGGTSGRRDTQYFGPGTRLTVL.

The V gene is TRBV5-1, the J gene TRBJ2-7; 7 nucleotides align to TRBD2. Germline V lookup: CDR1 SGHRS, CDR2 YFSETQ. V shed 8 bases and J 3 bases; nucleotides not matched to a gene: 14. This CDR3 is built from 15 residues. CDR3 bases: TGCGCCAGTCAACAGGCGCTAGCGGACATCTACGAGCAGTACTTC. The encoded protein is CASQQALADIYEQYF.

The rearrangement joins TRBV5-4 to TRBJ2-1; D ambiguous. V dropped 0 bases and J dropped 12 bases, with 13 bases sitting between them. The CDR3 spans 13 residues. Germline assignment: CDR1 SGHNT and CDR2 YYREEE (reference sequence). CDR3 nucleotides: TGTGCCAGCAGCTTGGGAGGTATTACGGGGCAGTTCTTC. The encoded protein is CASSLGGITGQFF. The full variable domain, rest sourced from reference TRBV5-4 and TRBJ2-1, is ETGVTQSPTHLIKTRGQQVTLRCSSQSGHNTVSWYQQALGQGPQFIFQYYREEENGRGNFPPRFSGLQFPNYSSELNVNALELDDSALYLCASSLGGITGQFFGPGTRLTVL.

There are a few counts of this clone. This same CDR3 is encoded by further DNA sequences in the sample. The chain recombines TRBV5-1 with TRBJ2-1; no firm D call. V lost 0 bases and J 7 bases, leaving 8 bases between the germline ends. CDR1 is SGHRS and CDR2 is YFSETQ in the germline V gene. The CDR3 is 13 amino acids. This CDR3 is CASSLVVPNEQFF. The CDR3 DNA reads as TGCGCCAGCAGCTTGGTGGTTCCGAATGAGCAGTTCTTC.

The chain joins TRBV10-3 to TRBJ1-2; 9 nucleotides align to TRBD1. Trimming at V came to 3 bases and at J to 5 bases, leaving 7 bases not matched to a gene. Germline CDR1 is ENHRY and CDR2 is SYGVKD. The CDR3 length is 15 residues. The CDR3 sequence: CAISDSGQGRYGYTF. CDR3 nucleotide sequence: TGTGCCATCAGTGACTCCGGACAGGGGCGTTATGGCTACACCTTC.

With regard to this clone: This sample also contains other DNA sequences that code for the same CDR3. The chain combines TRBV27 with TRBJ2-7; the D call may be TRBD1 or TRBD2 (5 bases each). V lost 2 bases to trimming and J lost 3 bases, with 11 bases between them. CDR1 is MNHEY, CDR2 SMNVEV, per germline (reference sequence). The CDR3 extends over 14 amino acids. The CDR3 loop is CASSLAGANYEQYF. The DNA for the CDR3 is TGTGCCAGCAGTTTAGCCGGGGCCAACTACGAGCAGTACTTC.

This clone was seen only a few times. The chain combines TRBV18 with TRBJ1-1, with D tentatively TRBD1 (6 bases). The CDR3 runs 14 residues. Germline V gives CDR1 KGHSH, CDR2 LQKENI. V lost 6 bases and J 8 bases, leaving 19 bases between the germline ends. This CDR3 reads CASSQITGLGEAFF. For the CDR3, the DNA is TGTGCCAGCTCGCAGATTACAGGGCTGGGGGAAGCTTTCTTT.

The V call is TRBV28, the J call TRBJ2-7; 9 nucleotides match TRBD2. The trim removed 4 bases at V and 0 bases at J, leaving 7 bases unmatched. Per the germline V gene, CDR1 is MDHEN and CDR2 is SYDVKM. There are 16 residues in the CDR3. The CDR3 is CASSSVAGVISYEQYF. CDR3 nucleotide sequence: TGTGCCAGCAGTTCAGTAGCGGGAGTCATCTCCTACGAGCAGTACTTC.

The chain couples TRBV5-4 to TRBJ2-1, with 14 nucleotides matching TRBD2. The germline gives CDR1 SGHNT, CDR2 YYREEE (reference sequence). The CDR3 runs 17 residues. Trimming removed 4 bases from V and 8 bases from J; junction bases left unmatched: 11. CDR3: CASSRGTSGRVGDEQFF. For the CDR3, the DNA is TGTGCCAGCAGCCGCGGGACTAGCGGGAGAGTTGGGGATGAGCAGTTCTTC.

The chain carries TRBV28 and TRBJ1-1, with TRBD1 matching 7 bases. Germline loops: CDR1 MDHEN, CDR2 SYDVKM. The ends lost 7 bases at V and 2 bases at J; junction bases unmatched: 7. CDR3 length: 14 amino acids. Written as DNA, the CDR3 is TGTGCCAGCACCCGGGGGGACAGAAACACTGAAGCTTTCTTT. Translation: CASTRGDRNTEAFF.

This chain uses TRBV18 with TRBJ2-1; D is possibly TRBD2 (6 bases). V was clipped by 6 bases and J by 3 bases, with 12 bases between them. From germline, CDR1 is KGHSH and CDR2 LQKENI. The CDR3 is 14 residues long. In DNA form, the CDR3 reads TGTGCCAGCTCCCGGGAGACTTTCTACAATGAGCAGTTCTTC. Its translation is CASSRETFYNEQFF.

This clone has more than one count but fewer than ten. The chain recombines TRBV30 with TRBJ2-1, with 8 bases lining up with TRBD2. Trimming at V came to 1 base and at J to 9 bases, leaving 11 bases not matched to a gene. The CDR3 spans 15 residues. Germline V CDR1 and CDR2: GTSNPN, SVGIG (reference sequence). The CDR3 is CAWSARAGAKSEQFF. Written as DNA, the CDR3 is TGTGCCTGGAGTGCAAGAGCGGGAGCCAAGAGTGAGCAGTTCTTC.

The chain has TRBV4-1 and TRBJ2-3; 11 nucleotides align to TRBD2. V lost 1 base, J lost 5 bases, and 5 bases stayed unmatched. The CDR3 covers 16 residues. CDR1 and CDR2 (germline): MGHRA, YSYEKL. The CDR3 bases are TGCGCCAGCAGCCAAGTAGCGGGAGGGCCCATAGATACGCAGTATTTT. This translates into CASSQVAGGPIDTQYF.

V is TRBV2 and J is TRBJ1-1, with no clear D. The CDR3 loop spans 14 amino acids. Trimming stripped 8 bases from V and 4 bases from J, with 17 bases between. From germline, CDR1 is SNHLY and CDR2 FYNNEI. CDR3 amino acids: CASQKDGPSTEAFF. CDR3 bases: TGTGCCAGCCAAAAAGACGGCCCGAGCACTGAAGCTTTCTTT.

J is TRBJ2-7 and V is TRBV7-2; 12 bases match TRBD1. Trimming at V came to 6 bases and at J to 7 bases, leaving 10 bases not matched to a gene. This CDR3 spans 15 amino acids. Germline values: CDR1 SGHTA, CDR2 FQGNSA. CDR3 bases: TGTGCCAGCAGATCAAACCGGGACAGGGGGCGAGAGCAGTACTTC. Its translation: CASRSNRDRGREQYF.